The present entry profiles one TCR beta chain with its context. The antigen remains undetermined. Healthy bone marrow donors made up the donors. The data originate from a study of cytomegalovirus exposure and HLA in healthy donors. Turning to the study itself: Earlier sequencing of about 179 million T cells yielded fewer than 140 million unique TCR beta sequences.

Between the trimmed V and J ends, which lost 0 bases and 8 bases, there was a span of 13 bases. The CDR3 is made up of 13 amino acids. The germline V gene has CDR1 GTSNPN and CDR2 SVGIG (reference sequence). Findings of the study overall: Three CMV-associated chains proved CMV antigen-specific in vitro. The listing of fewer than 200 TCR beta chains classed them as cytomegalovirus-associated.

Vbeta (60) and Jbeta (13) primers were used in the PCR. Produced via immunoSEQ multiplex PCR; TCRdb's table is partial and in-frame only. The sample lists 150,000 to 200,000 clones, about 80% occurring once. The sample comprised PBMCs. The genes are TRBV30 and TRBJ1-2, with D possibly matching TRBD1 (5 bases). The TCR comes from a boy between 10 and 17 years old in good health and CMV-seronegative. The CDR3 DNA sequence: TGTGCCTGGAGTGTAGCCCTGCAGGGAGGCTACACCTTC. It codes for CAWSVALQGGYTF.